This passage covers 26 T cell receptor beta chains from one sample sequenced in a study of blood T cell repertoires in COVID-19. This table comes from immunoSEQ multiplex PCR, and its TCRdb copy is limited to in-frame clones, with some not included. The table shows 150,000 to 200,000 clones, with roughly 87% occurring only once. The specimen sequenced was PBMCs or T cells enriched from blood (not recorded which). These receptors were taken from a human donor with acute COVID-19. The donor label of this sample is uncertain.

The chain links TRBV27 to TRBJ1-1; 12 nucleotides line up with TRBD1. The germline CDR1 and CDR2 sequences are MNHEY and SMNVEV (reference sequence). The CDR3 is made up of 15 amino acids. Losses at the gene ends were 3 bases for V and 10 bases for J; bases not matched to a gene: 9. The CDR3 is CASSFSPGTGGIAFF. The CDR3 nucleotides read TGTGCCAGCAGTTTTTCTCCCGGGACAGGGGGCATAGCTTTCTTT.

This chain links TRBV12-3 or TRBV12-4 with TRBJ1-6; no clear D gene. The V gene lost 6 bases and the J gene lost 13 bases, with 13 bases spanning the gap. CDR3 length: 12 residues. The CDR3 region is CASSAGETPLHF. In nucleotides, the CDR3 is TGTGCCAGCAGCGCCGGGGAAACCCCCCTCCACTTT.

The V and J genes are TRBV6-2 or TRBV6-3 and TRBJ2-2; TRBD2 aligns across 10 bases. The CDR3 spans 17 residues. Trimming at V came to 2 bases and at J to 4 bases, leaving 7 bases not matched to a gene. The germline gives CDR1 MNHEY, CDR2 SVGEGT. Written as DNA, the CDR3 is TGTGCCAGCAGTTACCTGTCAGTAGCGGGGGGCACCGGGGAGCTGTTTTTT. It yields the protein CASSYLSVAGGTGELFF.

The chain carries TRBV5-5 and TRBJ1-5, with 9 bases matching TRBD1. The CDR3 totals 12 residues. V lost 7 bases and J lost 6; bases outside the gene matches: 2. The germline V gene has CDR1 SGHKS and CDR2 YYEKEE (reference sequence). In nucleotides, the CDR3 is TGTGCCAGCGGACAGGGGAGTCAGCCCCAGCATTTT. Translation: CASGQGSQPQHF.

V is TRBV15 and J is TRBJ2-5; D gene unclear. The germline gives CDR1 LNHNV, CDR2 YYDKDF (reference sequence). V lost 0 bases and J lost 2, with 10 bases in between. The CDR3 is 15 residues long. The CDR3 spells CATSRDFGIQETQYF. CDR3 nucleotide sequence: TGTGCCACCAGCAGAGATTTCGGTATACAAGAGACCCAGTACTTC.

V is TRBV7-7 and J is TRBJ1-1, with TRBD1 matching over 9 bases. CDR3 size: 17 residues. Germline V gene sequence: CDR1 SSHAT, CDR2 FNYEAQ (reference sequence). Trimming removed 1 base from V and 0 bases from J; junction bases left unmatched: 6. This chain's CDR3 is CASSLERQGVLNTEAFF. CDR3 DNA: TGTGCCAGCAGCTTAGAGAGACAGGGGGTTTTGAACACTGAAGCTTTCTTT.

The chain is built from TRBV2 and TRBJ2-7; D might be TRBD2 (7 bases). CDR3 length: 16 residues. The germline gives CDR1 SNHLY, CDR2 FYNNEI. Trimming removed 0 bases at V and 2 bases at J, with 14 bases between. CDR3 residues: CASSEAETGRAYEQYF. The DNA for the CDR3 is TGTGCCAGCAGTGAAGCGGAAACAGGGAGGGCCTACGAGCAGTACTTC.

The rearrangement links TRBV4-2 to TRBJ2-5; D gene ambiguous. The CDR3 sequence is 15 residues long. Trimming left V 4 bases short and J 3 bases short, with 15 bases between. Germline CDR1 LGHNA, CDR2 YNFKEQ. The DNA of the CDR3 is TGTGCCAGCAGCCTTACGAGAGTCACAGAAGAGACCCAGTACTTC. Protein sequence: CASSLTRVTEETQYF.

The chain carries TRBV10-2 and TRBJ2-2, with TRBD2 matching 15 bases. The length of the CDR3 is 19 residues. Unmatched junction bases numbered 7, after V lost 5 bases and J lost 0 bases. Germline loops: CDR1 WSHSY, CDR2 SAAADI. The CDR3 nucleotides read TGCGCCAGCAGTTCGGGACTAGCGGGGGGCATATCGAACACCGGGGAGCTGTTTTTT. This gives the protein CASSSGLAGGISNTGELFF.

The chain is built from TRBV9 and TRBJ2-7; TRBD2 might be the D (6 bases). The CDR3 is 14 amino acids. Trimming stripped 3 bases from V and 0 bases from J, with 10 bases between. Per the germline V gene, CDR1 is SGDLS and CDR2 is YYNGEE. This CDR3 is CASSGGDGSYEQYF. DNA for the CDR3: TGTGCCAGCAGCGGGGGGGACGGCTCCTACGAGCAGTACTTC.

The chain combines TRBV7-9 with TRBJ2-3; TRBD2 might be the D (5 bases). The V gene lost 1 base and the J gene lost 1 base, with 9 bases spanning the gap. The CDR3 is 15 amino acids. The germline V gene encodes CDR1 SEHNR and CDR2 FQNEAQ (reference sequence). CDR3 DNA sequence: TGTGCCAGCAGCTTAGTGGCGCGGGGCACAGATACGCAGTATTTT. It yields the protein CASSLVARGTDTQYF. Filled out from reference TRBV7-9 and TRBJ2-3, the complete variable domain reads DTGVSQNPRHKITKRGQNVTFRCDPISEHNRLYWYRQTLGQGPEFLTYFQNEAQLEKSRLLSDRFSAERPKGSFSTLEIQRTEQGDSAMYLCASSLVARGTDTQYFGPGTRLTVL.

This chain links TRBV6-5 with TRBJ1-2, with D possibly TRBD1 on 5 matching bases. V dropped 10 bases and J dropped 6 bases, with 18 bases sitting between them. CDR3 size: 13 residues. CDR1 is MNHEY and CDR2 is SVGAGI in the germline V gene. The chain's CDR3 is CATRQPGRDGYTF. The CDR3 nucleotides read TGTGCCACCCGACAGCCCGGGCGTGATGGCTACACCTTC.

The chain combines TRBV25-1 with TRBJ1-2, with unresolved D. Germline lookup yields CDR1 MGHDK and CDR2 SYGVNS. This CDR3 has 14 amino acids. The V and J ends lost 2 bases and 8 bases respectively, with 15 bases between them. The CDR3 nucleotides are TGTGCCAGCAGTGAAGCAACGGGTTTGAAAGGCTACACCTTC. This encodes CASSEATGLKGYTF.

This chain connects TRBV14 to TRBJ2-3, with D uncertain. V was clipped by 2 bases and J by 6 bases, with 15 bases between them. Per germline, CDR1 SGHDN and CDR2 FVKESK. The CDR3 is 15 residues long. The CDR3 loop is CASSQWVSTRDTQYF. The CDR3 DNA is TGTGCCAGCAGCCAATGGGTTTCGACGAGGGATACGCAGTATTTT.

The chain is built from TRBV7-2 and TRBJ1-4; maybe TRBD1 (6 bases). The CDR3 is 14 residues long. V dropped 4 bases and J dropped 0 bases, with 6 bases sitting between them. In germline, CDR1 is SGHTA, CDR2 FQGNSA. CDR3 region: CASSWTATNEKLFF. As DNA, the CDR3 is TGTGCCAGCAGCTGGACAGCAACTAATGAAAAACTGTTTTTT. Supplemented by reference TRBV7-2 and TRBJ1-4, the full variable domain reads GAGVSQSPSNKVTEKGKDVELRCDPISGHTALYWYRQSLGQGLEFLIYFQGNSAPDKSGLPSDRFSAERTGGSVSTLTIQRTQQEDSAVYLCASSWTATNEKLFFGSGTQLSVL.

Here the CDR3 reads CASSVSDYTRTDTQYF. CDR3 DNA: TGTGCCAGCAGCGTGTCGGACTACACTCGCACAGATACGCAGTATTTT. V gene TRBV9 combines with J gene TRBJ2-3; tentatively, D is TRBD2 (6 bases). The germline CDR1 and CDR2 sequences are SGDLS and YYNGEE. This CDR3 has 16 residues. Deletions cut 2 bases from V and 1 base from J, with 14 bases between.

The genes are TRBV5-5 and TRBJ2-7; 9 bases are shared with TRBD1. With 0 bases clipped from V and 4 bases from J, the junction kept 8 bases outside the gene matches. The CDR3 consists of 16 residues. The germline V gene encodes CDR1 SGHKS and CDR2 YYEKEE (reference sequence). Here the CDR3 DNA reads TGTGCCAGCAGCTTGGGGGTACCGGGACAGGGTTACGAGCAGTACTTC. Its protein product is CASSLGVPGQGYEQYF.

The chain couples TRBV3-1 (or the pseudogene TRBV3-2) to TRBJ2-3; D might be TRBD1 (5 bases). The CDR3 is made up of 13 amino acids. The germline V gene has CDR1 LGHDT and CDR2 YNNKEL (reference sequence). Deletions cut 4 bases from V and 3 bases from J, with 8 bases between. The CDR3: CASSLRQTDTQYF. CDR3 in DNA: TGTGCCAGCAGCCTTCGACAGACAGATACGCAGTATTTT.

V and J are TRBV30 and TRBJ2-7; 8 bases are shared with TRBD2. This CDR3 spans 14 amino acids. CDR1 and CDR2 (germline): GTSNPN, SVGIG (reference sequence). After removal of 0 bases from V and 2 bases from J, the junction contained 3 bases not matched to a gene. CDR3 sequence (DNA): TGTGCCTGGAGTGTTTCTAGCGGGCCCTACGAGCAGTACTTC. It yields the protein CAWSVSSGPYEQYF.

The chain joins TRBV19 to TRBJ1-2; possible D gene TRBD1, 5 bases. The germline V gene has CDR1 LNHDA and CDR2 SQIVND (reference sequence). The CDR3 is 14 amino acids. V was pared by 5 bases and J by 0 bases, with 10 bases between. The CDR3 sequence: CASSHPGSNYGYTF. The CDR3 region has the DNA TGTGCCAGTAGTCACCCAGGGTCTAACTATGGCTACACCTTC. The full variable domain, completed using reference TRBV19 and TRBJ1-2, is DGGITQSPKYLFRKEGQNVTLSCEQNLNHDAMYWYRQDPGQGLRLIYYSQIVNDFQKGDIAEGYSVSREKKESFPLTVTSAQKNPTAFYLCASSHPGSNYGYTFGSGTRLTVV.

The chain joins TRBV4-1 to TRBJ1-1, with D perhaps TRBD1 (5 bases). CDR1 and CDR2 from the germline V gene are MGHRA and YSYEKL. V was clipped by 0 bases and J by 1 base, with 18 bases between them. This CDR3 region has 18 residues. The CDR3 region has the DNA TGCGCCAGCAGCCAAGAGTCGACAGCTGTGGGATGGAACACTGAAGCTTTCTTT. This translates into CASSQESTAVGWNTEAFF.

The chain employs TRBV6-2 or TRBV6-3 and TRBJ2-1, with 10 positions matching TRBD1. With 2 bases clipped from V and 6 bases from J, the junction kept 4 bases outside the gene matches. This CDR3 spans 15 amino acids. Germline lookup yields CDR1 MNHEY and CDR2 SVGEGT. The CDR3 nucleotides read TGTGCCAGCAGTTACCGGGGACAGGGGAGCAATGAGCAGTTCTTC. Its translation: CASSYRGQGSNEQFF.

J is TRBJ1-5 and V is TRBV5-6; no definite D call. The V and J ends lost 3 bases and 0 bases respectively, with 7 bases between them. The CDR3 is 14 amino acids. The germline gives CDR1 SGHDT, CDR2 YYEEEE. CDR3 protein: CASSSLYSNQPQHF. In DNA form, the CDR3 reads TGTGCCAGCAGCTCCCTTTATAGCAATCAGCCCCAGCATTTT.

V gene TRBV27 combines with J gene TRBJ2-5; 15 bases fit TRBD2. With 4 bases clipped from V and 4 bases from J, the junction kept 13 bases outside the gene matches. Germline-derived CDR1 and CDR2 are MNHEY and SMNVEV (reference sequence). This CDR3 has 19 residues. The CDR3 reads CASSWGLAGGAFLRETQYF. CDR3 nucleotide sequence: TGTGCCAGCAGTTGGGGACTAGCGGGGGGTGCGTTCTTACGAGAGACCCAGTACTTC.

The genes are TRBV6-5 and TRBJ1-1; TRBD1 matches 9 bases. The CDR3 sequence is 13 residues long. The V segment lost 6 bases and the J segment 6 bases; nucleotides outside the gene matches: 5. Germline-derived CDR1 and CDR2 are MNHEY and SVGAGI. CDR3 protein: CASRDRGWSEAFF. The CDR3 DNA reads TGTGCCAGCAGGGACAGGGGATGGTCTGAAGCTTTCTTT.

V usage is TRBV5-1 and J usage is TRBJ2-7, with 8 bases fitting TRBD1. Germline CDR1 and CDR2: SGHRS and YFSETQ. There are 14 residues in the CDR3. Losses at the gene ends were 3 bases for V and 2 bases for J; bases not matched to a gene: 4. This chain's CDR3 is CASSWGDRTYEQYF. In DNA form, the CDR3 reads TGCGCCAGCAGCTGGGGGGACAGGACCTACGAGCAGTACTTC. Looking up the rest from reference TRBV5-1 and TRBJ2-7 gives the full variable domain: KAGVTQTPRYLIKTRGQQVTLSCSPISGHRSVSWYQQTPGQGLQFLFEYFSETQRNKGNFPGRFSGRQFSNSRSEMNVSTLELGDSALYLCASSWGDRTYEQYFGPGTRLTVT.